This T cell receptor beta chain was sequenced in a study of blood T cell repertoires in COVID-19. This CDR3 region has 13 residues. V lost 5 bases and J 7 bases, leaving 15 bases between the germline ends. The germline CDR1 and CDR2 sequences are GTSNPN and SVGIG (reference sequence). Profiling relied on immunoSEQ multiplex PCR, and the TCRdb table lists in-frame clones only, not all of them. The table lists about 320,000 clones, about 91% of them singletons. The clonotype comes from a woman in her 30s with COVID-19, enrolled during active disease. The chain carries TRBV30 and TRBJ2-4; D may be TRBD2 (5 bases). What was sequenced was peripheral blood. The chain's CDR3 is CAWGLTEGNIQYF. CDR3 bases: TGTGCCTGGGGGTTGACTGAGGGTAACATTCAGTACTTC.